This T cell receptor beta chain was sequenced for a study of blood T cell repertoires in COVID-19. Study-level information: COVID-19 samples from acute and convalescent phases originated in the United States, Italy and Spain. Sources were T cells, B-cell-depleted T cells, or PBMCs; the material itself was cDNA or gDNA.

Patients in Seattle were enrolled during active infection, then followed longitudinally. Methods used by the authors: For nucleated cells, counts were estimated from reference gene primer amplification. Data came from immunoSEQ multiplex PCR; TCRdb stores just in-frame clones and leaves some out. V and J calls and clone size are those listed in that table; D and trimming were worked out from the DNA. Altogether around 400,000 clones are present, around 87% being singletons, with the ten largest covering 10%. In germline, CDR1 is SQVTM, CDR2 ANQGSEA. The length of the CDR3 is 15 residues. The V and J ends lost 7 bases and 5 bases, in that order; junction bases with no gene match: 10.

The V and J genes are TRBV29-1 and TRBJ2-1, with TRBD1 matching 11 bases. The TCR was taken from a woman aged 25-40 years with COVID-19, enrolled during active disease. Sequencing was performed on peripheral blood. The CDR3 sequence is CSASPGTGGHNEQFF. CDR3 nucleotide sequence: TGCAGCGCCTCTCCCGGGACAGGGGGACACAATGAGCAGTTCTTC.